Here is one T cell receptor (beta chain) with its context. Both 60 Vbeta primers and 13 Jbeta primers went into the PCR. Some clones are missing from TCRdb's copy, which holds only in-frame ones; the method was immunoSEQ multiplex PCR. The specimen's table records 53,000 or so clones. At the time of sampling, donors were nominally healthy, though unrecorded immune exposures were likely. The J segment lost 2 bases and the V segment lost 1 base, leaving 8 bases of the junction unmatched. CDR1 and CDR2 (germline): SGHRS, YFSETQ. The CDR3 is 17 amino acids. This entry comes from a study of cytomegalovirus exposure and HLA in healthy donors. Study at large: There were 350 to 400 genotyped donors. Of these, 81% fell in the genetic ancestry cluster associated with self-reported Caucasian donors.

Sequencing was performed on PBMCs. The V and J genes are TRBV5-1 and TRBJ1-1; 10 bases are shared with TRBD1. The sequence derives from a man between 18 and 35 years old in good health and CMV-seropositive. CDR3: CASSLQPGQGLNTEAFF. The DNA for the CDR3 is TGCGCCAGCAGCTTGCAGCCGGGACAGGGGCTTAACACTGAAGCTTTCTTT.